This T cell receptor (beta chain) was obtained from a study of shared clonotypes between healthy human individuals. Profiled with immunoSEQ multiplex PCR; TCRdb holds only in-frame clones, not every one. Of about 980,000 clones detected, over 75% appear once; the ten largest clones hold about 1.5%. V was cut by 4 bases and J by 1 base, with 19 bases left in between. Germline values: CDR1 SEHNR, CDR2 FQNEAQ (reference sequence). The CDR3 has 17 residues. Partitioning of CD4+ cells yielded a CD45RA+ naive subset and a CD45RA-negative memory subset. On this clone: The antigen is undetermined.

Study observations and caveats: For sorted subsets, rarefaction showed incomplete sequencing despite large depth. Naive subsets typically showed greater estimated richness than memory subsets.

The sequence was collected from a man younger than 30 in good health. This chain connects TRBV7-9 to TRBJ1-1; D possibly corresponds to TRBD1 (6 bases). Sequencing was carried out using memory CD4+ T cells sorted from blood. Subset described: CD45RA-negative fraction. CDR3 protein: CASSSVGTYPSNTEAFF. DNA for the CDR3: TGTGCCAGCAGCTCCGTAGGGACATATCCTTCGAACACTGAAGCTTTCTTT.